This TCR beta chain appears in the sequencing data of a study of T cells in Graves' hyperthyroidism and ophthalmopathy. Turning to the study itself: Peripheral blood was secured at the point of initial diagnosis, before any treatment. Study-level results: Most thyroid clonotypes that were expanded above 0.001 also turned up in blood.

This clonotype was detected only a few times. What it binds is not known. V lost 2 bases to trimming and J lost 2 bases; unmatched junction nucleotides: 9. Germline V gene lookup returns CDR1 LNHDA and CDR2 SQIVND (reference sequence). This CDR3 comprises 17 residues. Ophthalmopathy patients had moderate-to-severe active disease, CAS ≥3, NOSPECS ≥4, and disease duration under 3 months. Together with thyroid ultrasound, orbital computed tomography, serum thyroxine and TRAb, clinical symptoms were used for diagnoses. It was RNA transcripts that yielded the amplified TCR beta CDR3 regions. The study used the HTBI primer set for a first-round RT-PCR of the TCR CDR3. From the multiplex PCR reads, TCRdb called clonotypes with MiXCR, one entry per CDR3 protein. The profile covers over 500,000 distinct CDR3 sequences, with about 15% appearing a single time and around 32% taken by the ten largest.

V gene TRBV19 combines with J gene TRBJ2-5; 9 bases line up with TRBD1. The receptor was isolated from a woman younger than 45 with Graves' ophthalmopathy. Sequencing used blood. As DNA, the CDR3 is TGTGCCAGTAGTATAACTGGCGGGACAGGGTCACAAGAGACCCAGTACTTC. It translates to CASSITGGTGSQETQYF.